This TCR beta chain was obtained from a study of identical twins. CDR1 is SNHLY, CDR2 FYNNEI, per germline. CDR3 size: 15 residues. Losses at the gene ends were 8 bases for V and 5 bases for J; bases not matched to a gene: 12. This clonotype showed up just a few times. cDNA carried unique molecular identifiers, and a universal primer site was added by template switching. A single record per CDR3 protein comes from TCRdb applying MiXCR to the 5' RACE reads. The sample shows 500,000 to 550,000 distinct CDR3 sequences, 20% to 25% of them seen only once. The same sample was also used in a study of yellow fever vaccine responses in identical twins. That report adds: Twin vaccine T cell responses reportedly seemed partly convergent, partly personalized.

The sequencing input was CD4+ T cells sorted from blood. The chain employs TRBV2 and TRBJ2-1; TRBD1 matches at 7 bases. This receptor was identified in a woman between 18 and 30 years old in good health. The CDR3 spells CASEGDSLLHNEQFF. In DNA form, the CDR3 reads TGTGCCAGCGAGGGGGACAGCTTACTACACAATGAGCAGTTCTTC.